This T cell receptor (beta chain) was sequenced for a study of T cell changes during pregnancy in multiple sclerosis. With 3 bases removed from V and 9 bases from J, the gap between germline ends came to 15 bases. The CDR3 runs to 13 residues. Germline values: CDR1 LGHNA, CDR2 YSLEER. Sequencing used immunoSEQ multiplex PCR; TCRdb keeps in-frame clones, though not all of them. The repertoire includes under 40,000 clones, roughly 92% of them detected once, and about 0.45% sits in the top ten. The input for sequencing was CD4+ T cells from peripheral blood mononuclear cells, taken in the third trimester of pregnancy. The clonotype originates from a female donor in good health, enrolled as a control in a pregnancy study. This chain connects TRBV4-3 to TRBJ2-7, with a weak D call TRBD1 (6 bases). CDR3 sequence: CASSQETGLPQYF. As DNA, the CDR3 is TGCGCCAGCAGCCAGGAAACAGGGCTACCGCAGTACTTC.